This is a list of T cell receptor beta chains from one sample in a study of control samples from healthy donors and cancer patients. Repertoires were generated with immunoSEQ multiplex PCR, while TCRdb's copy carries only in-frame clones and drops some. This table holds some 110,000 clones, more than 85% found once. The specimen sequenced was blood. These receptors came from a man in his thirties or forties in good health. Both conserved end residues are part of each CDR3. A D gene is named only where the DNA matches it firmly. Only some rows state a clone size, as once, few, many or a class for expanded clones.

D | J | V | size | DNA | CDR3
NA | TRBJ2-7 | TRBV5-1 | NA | TGCGCCAGCAGCTCGGGGAGCTCCTACGAGCAGTACTTC | CASSSGSSYEQYF
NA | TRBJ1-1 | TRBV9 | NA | TGTGCCAGCAGCGTTACCAGTGGGGGGGTGAGGGCGCGGGTAACTGAAGCTTTCTTT | CASSVTSGGVRARVTEAFF
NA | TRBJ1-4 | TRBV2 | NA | TGTGCCAGCAGTGAAAACCGGGGCTCTAATGAAAAACTGTTTTTT | CASSENRGSNEKLFF
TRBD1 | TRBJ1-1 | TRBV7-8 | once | TGTGCCAGCAGCTCTACAGGGGCCAACACTGAAGCTTTCTTT | CASSSTGANTEAFF
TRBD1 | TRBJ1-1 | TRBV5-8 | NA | TGTGCCAGCAGCTCTTATTCCGGGACAGGGGGCACTGAAGCTTTCTTT | CASSSYSGTGGTEAFF
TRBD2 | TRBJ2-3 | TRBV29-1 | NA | TGCAGTTTCATGATGCGGGGACTAGCGGGGGACCCTAGCACAGATACGCAGTATTTT | CSFMMRGLAGDPSTDTQYF
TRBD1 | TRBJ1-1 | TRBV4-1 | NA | TGCGCCAGCAGCCAAGAAAGGGACAGGGGGACCCCTTTCTTT | CASSQERDRGTPFF
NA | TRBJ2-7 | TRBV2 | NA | TGTGCCAGCAGTGAGGGCAGCTACGAGCAGTACTTC | CASSEGSYEQYF
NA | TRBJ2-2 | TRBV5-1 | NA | TGCGCCAGCAGCTTGACGGGCGGGGAGCTGTTTTTT | CASSLTGGELFF
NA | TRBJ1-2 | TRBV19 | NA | TGTGCCAGTAGTCCCGCTCTATATTCTGGGGGAAGGAACTATGGCTACACCTTC | CASSPALYSGGRNYGYTF
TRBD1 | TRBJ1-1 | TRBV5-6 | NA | TGTGCCAGCAGCTTCAGGGTACTACGGGACAGGGTTACTGAAGCTTTCTTT | CASSFRVLRDRVTEAFF
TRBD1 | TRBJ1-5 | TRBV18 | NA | TGTGCCAGCTCCAGGGGGTCCAATCAGCCCCAGCATTTT | CASSRGSNQPQHF
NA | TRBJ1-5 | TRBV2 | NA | TGTGCCAGCAGTGGGGGGGGATTTTATAGCAATCAGCCCCAGCATTTT | CASSGGGFYSNQPQHF
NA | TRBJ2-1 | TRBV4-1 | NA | TGCGCCAGCAGCCAAGCCCCGATAAATGAGCAGTTCTTC | CASSQAPINEQFF
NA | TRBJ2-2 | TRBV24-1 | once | TGTGCCACCAGTGCTCAGGGGACCGGGGAGCTGTTTTTT | CATSAQGTGELFF
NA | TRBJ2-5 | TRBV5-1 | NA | TGCGCCAGCAGCTTGGGGACACCGGAGGGGACCCAGTACTTC | CASSLGTPEGTQYF
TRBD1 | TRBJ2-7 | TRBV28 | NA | TGTGCCAGCAGTTTCAGGGGGCGGCCCTACGAGCAGTACTTC | CASSFRGRPYEQYF
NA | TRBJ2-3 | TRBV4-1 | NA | TGCGCCAGCAGCCAAGATCTAGGGGGACGGCATACGCAGTATTTT | CASSQDLGGRHTQYF
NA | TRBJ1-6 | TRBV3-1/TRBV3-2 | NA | TGTGCCAGCAGCCAAGGTTCAAGTTTGACCAGTGGGTATAATTCACCCCTCCACTTT | CASSQGSSLTSGYNSPLHF
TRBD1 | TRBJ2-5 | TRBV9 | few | TGTGCCAGCAGCGTAGGTGGGGACAGGGGACGGGAGACCCAGTACTTC | CASSVGGDRGRETQYF
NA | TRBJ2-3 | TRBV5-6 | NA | TGTGCCAGCAGCCGCACAGACTACACAGATACGCAGTATTTT | CASSRTDYTDTQYF
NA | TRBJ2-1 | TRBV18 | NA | TGTGCCAGCTCACTGGGGAATGAGCAGTTCTTC | CASSLGNEQFF
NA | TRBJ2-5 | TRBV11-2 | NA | TGTGCCAGCAGCGGAGGGCGGCGGAGTGGGACCCAGTACTTC | CASSGGRRSGTQYF
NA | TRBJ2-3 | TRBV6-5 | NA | TGTGCCACCACGGGCGTCACAGATACGCAGTATTTT | CATTGVTDTQYF
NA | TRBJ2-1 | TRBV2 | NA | TGTGCCAGCAGTCTTACGGTGTCTAAGCAGTTCTTC | CASSLTVSKQFF
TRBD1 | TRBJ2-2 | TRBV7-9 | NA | TGTGCCAGCAGCCCGGACAGGGGGTTTTTT | CASSPDRGFF
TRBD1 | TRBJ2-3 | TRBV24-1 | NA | TGTGCCACCAGTGAGCGCGGGACAGGGGTCGCAGATACGCAGTATTTT | CATSERGTGVADTQYF
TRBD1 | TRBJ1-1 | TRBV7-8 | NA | TGTGCCAGCAGCTTCGGACAGGGGGTCATCGAAGCTTTCTTT | CASSFGQGVIEAFF
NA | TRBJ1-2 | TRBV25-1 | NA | TGTGCCAGCGGGACGCGGGGGAGAGGCTACACCTTC | CASGTRGRGYTF
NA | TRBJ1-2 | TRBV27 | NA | TGTGCCAGCAGTTTTAGAGGGGCGCTGGGTTACTATGGCTACACCTTC | CASSFRGALGYYGYTF
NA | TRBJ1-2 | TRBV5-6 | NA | TGTGCCAGCAGCCTTACAGAGGGCTATGGCTACACCTTC | CASSLTEGYGYTF
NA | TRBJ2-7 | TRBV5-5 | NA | TGTGCCAGCAGCTTGGGAGCGAGGAGCTCCTACGAGCAGTACTTC | CASSLGARSSYEQYF
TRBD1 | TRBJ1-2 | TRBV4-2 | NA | TGTGCCAGCAGCCACCTGCGGACTTTGGACAGGACTCACTATGGCTACACCTTC | CASSHLRTLDRTHYGYTF
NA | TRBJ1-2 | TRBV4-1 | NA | TGCGCCAGCAGCGACGGGTCATACGGCTACACCTTC | CASSDGSYGYTF
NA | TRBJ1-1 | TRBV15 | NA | TGTGCCACCAGCAGAGATCTCATCAACACTGAAGCTTTCTTT | CATSRDLINTEAFF
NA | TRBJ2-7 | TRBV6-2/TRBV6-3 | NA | TGTGCCAGCAGTCGTTCCTACGAGCAGTACTTC | CASSRSYEQYF
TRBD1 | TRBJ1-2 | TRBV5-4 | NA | TGTGCCAGCAGCGCCCCCGGGACAGGGGGATCTGGCTACACCTTC | CASSAPGTGGSGYTF
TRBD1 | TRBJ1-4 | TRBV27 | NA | TGTGCCAGCAGCGGGACAGGGTTTAGTGGCGAAAAACTGTTTTTT | CASSGTGFSGEKLFF
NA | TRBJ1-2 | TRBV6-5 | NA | TGTGCCAGCAGCAGGGCAGGACGGTCTAACTATGGCTACACCTTC | CASSRAGRSNYGYTF
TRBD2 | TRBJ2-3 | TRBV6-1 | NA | TGTGCCAGCAGTGAAGTGGTGCGGGGGGGCCGTGATACGCAGTATTTT | CASSEVVRGGRDTQYF
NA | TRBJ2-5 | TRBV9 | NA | TGTGCCAGCAGCGTAGGACCCCAAGAGACCCAGTACTTC | CASSVGPQETQYF
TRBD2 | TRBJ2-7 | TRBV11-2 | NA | TGTGCCAGCAGCCCAACTAGCGACGAGCAGTACTTC | CASSPTSDEQYF
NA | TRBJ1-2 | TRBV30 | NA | TGTGCCTGGAGTGTATCCCCCAGGGTTGGCTACACCTTC | CAWSVSPRVGYTF
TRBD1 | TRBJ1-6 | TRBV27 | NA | TGTGCCAGCAGTGGGACAGGGAATTCACCCCTCCACTTT | CASSGTGNSPLHF
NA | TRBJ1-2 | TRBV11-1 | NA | TGTGCCAGCAGCTTAAGAGAACTCTATGGCTACACCTTC | CASSLRELYGYTF
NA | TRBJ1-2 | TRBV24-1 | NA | TGTGCCACCAGTGATTTGCCCGAGCAGGGAGGCGGCTACACCTTC | CATSDLPEQGGGYTF
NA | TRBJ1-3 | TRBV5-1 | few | TGCGCCAGCAGCTTGGCGGCCTCTGGAAACACCATATATTTT | CASSLAASGNTIYF
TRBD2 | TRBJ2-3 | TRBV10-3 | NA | TGTGCCATCAGGAGTGGACTAGCGGGCACAGATACGCAGTATTTT | CAIRSGLAGTDTQYF
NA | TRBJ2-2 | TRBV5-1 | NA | TGCGCCAGCAGCTTGTCTATGACAGCCTTCACCGGGGAGCTGTTTTTT | CASSLSMTAFTGELFF
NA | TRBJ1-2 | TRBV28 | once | TGTGCCAGCAGTTTAGGTCAGATCTATGGCTACACCTTC | CASSLGQIYGYTF
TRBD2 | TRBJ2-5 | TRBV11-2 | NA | TGTGCCAGCAGCTTCGCGGGAGCCCTAGAGACCCAGTACTTC | CASSFAGALETQYF
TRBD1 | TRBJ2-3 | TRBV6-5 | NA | TGTGCCAGCAGTTCCGCTGGACAGGGAATCTACCAGTATTTT | CASSSAGQGIYQYF
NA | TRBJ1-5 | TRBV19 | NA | TGTGCCAGTAGTTTGGGACATAGCAATCAGCCCCAGCATTTT | CASSLGHSNQPQHF